A selection of T cell receptor beta chains follows, all from one sample in a study of CD8 T cells in ankylosing spondylitis. TCRdb reanalysed the 5' RACE reads using MiXCR and keeps one entry per CDR3 protein. The sample yields tens of thousands of distinct CDR3 sequences, about 11% seen once. The specimen sequenced was blood, either unsorted or a sorted T cell fraction (not recorded which). The receptors derive from a male donor with ankylosing spondylitis or in good health (not recorded which). The CDR3 runs from the conserved cysteine through the conserved F or W.

J gene,V gene,CDR3 protein
TRBJ1-1,TRBV2,CASSAGYTEAFF
TRBJ1-1,TRBV6-1,CASRPGHLNTEAFF
TRBJ1-1,TRBV29-1,CSAGPNWMNTEAFF
TRBJ1-3,TRBV6-1,CASSGGRSSSGNTIYF
TRBJ2-1,TRBV5-1,CASSLLLSSSYNEQFF
TRBJ1-1,TRBV12-3/TRBV12-4,CASSFGGRDTEAFF
TRBJ1-5,TRBV6-5,CASSYSGGNQPQHF
TRBJ2-1,TRBV11-2,CASSGTSGVQNEQFF
TRBJ2-7,TRBV5-5,CASSSDRTSLREQYF
TRBJ1-2,TRBV29-1,CSVETPELDRGGYTF
TRBJ1-6,TRBV7-2,CASSLRGEGSPLHF
TRBJ2-3,TRBV5-6,CASSLLGLWADTQYF
TRBJ1-1,TRBV15,CATSTTGQGEAFF
TRBJ2-5,TRBV7-8,CASSPPRQETQYF
TRBJ2-1,TRBV7-2,CASSLRAGIVDEQFF
TRBJ1-4,TRBV5-1,CASSSGQGISSGEKLFF
TRBJ1-5,TRBV28,CASSSGGVGNQPQHF
TRBJ1-5,TRBV18,CASSLTDNQPQHF
TRBJ1-6,TRBV9,CASSLRQSNSPLHF
TRBJ2-5,TRBV5-4,CASSPGQSGETQYF
TRBJ1-3,TRBV5-1,CASQIGQTSSGNTIYF
TRBJ1-1,TRBV6-5,CASSWGRVSGTEAFF
TRBJ2-3,TRBV7-9,CASSLAGTGATDTQYF
TRBJ1-6,TRBV28,CASSLYLSYNSPLHF
TRBJ2-7,TRBV20-1,CSASLEDTSYEQYF
TRBJ2-7,TRBV6-1,CASSKQGQTYEQYF
TRBJ2-1,TRBV29-1,CSVEGGLAASMAYNEQFF
TRBJ1-2,TRBV20-1,CSAGRTNRNWGYGYTF
TRBJ1-6,TRBV12-3/TRBV12-4,CASRGGNGSPLHF
TRBJ2-7,TRBV28,CASRWAAAINTYEQYF
TRBJ2-7,TRBV3-1,CASSPSGGRTLRQYF
TRBJ2-7,TRBV5-1,CASSSGPQREQYF
TRBJ2-7,TRBV3-1,CASSQPPAFYEQYF
TRBJ2-7,TRBV20-1,CSARDKAGVPYEQYF
TRBJ2-1,TRBV18,CASSGRDPYNEQFF
TRBJ2-7,TRBV10-3,CAIKGGRGGSEQYF
TRBJ2-3,TRBV5-1,CASSETTAPTDTQYF
TRBJ1-1,TRBV20-1,CSATQGQGTEAFF
TRBJ1-5,TRBV5-1,CASNPGPGGNQPQHF
TRBJ1-6,TRBV5-1,CASSLEGRAYNSPLHF
TRBJ1-3,TRBV6-1,CASSRDSGAGNTIYF
TRBJ2-1,TRBV7-8,CASSLGGPVTYNEQFF
TRBJ1-3,TRBV7-6,CASSPTERAGNTIYF